This T cell receptor (beta chain) was recorded in a study of PD-L1 blockade in urothelial cancer. Looking at the study overall: Atezolizumab, begun by patients in about 2014, was given at 1,200 mg intravenously every 3 weeks.

Patients were living with locally advanced or metastatic urothelial carcinoma. This CDR3 region has 17 residues. V gave up 4 bases and J gave up 2 bases; unmatched junction bases: 7. CDR1 is SGHKS, CDR2 YYEKEE, per germline (reference sequence). Only in-frame clones appear in the TCRdb table, and some are missing; sequencing was by immunoSEQ multiplex PCR. There are more than 35,000 clones in the sample; 80% to 95% occur only once, and around 8% lies in the top ten. Sequenced here: PBMCs, sampled around atezolizumab (anti-PD-L1) treatment. The chain combines TRBV5-5 with TRBJ2-1; TRBD2 aligns across 12 bases. This sequence was found in an older man with urothelial cancer. The CDR3 is CASSEGLAGYTYNEQFF. As DNA, the CDR3 is TGTGCCAGCAGCGAGGGACTAGCGGGTTATACCTACAATGAGCAGTTCTTC.